This T cell receptor beta chain stems from a study of T cells in Graves' hyperthyroidism and ophthalmopathy. Study-level results: For ophthalmopathy, model prediction preceded onset by a median roughly 6.3 months.

The V gene lost 6 bases and the J gene lost 3 bases, with 15 bases spanning the gap. The CDR3 runs to 16 residues. This clonotype was seen only once. The antigen is undetermined. Using RNA transcripts as the source, TCR beta CDR3 regions were amplified. In the first-round RT-PCR of the TCR CDR3, the HTBI primer set was used. From the multiplex PCR reads, TCRdb called clonotypes with MiXCR, one entry per CDR3 protein. The table lists some 490,000 distinct CDR3 sequences, roughly 22% of them singletons. A Clinical Activity Score of at least 3, a NOSPECS grade of at least 4 and a duration under 3 months were recorded in the ophthalmopathy patients. The study based diagnoses on clinical symptoms, serum thyroxine and TRAb, thyroid ultrasound and orbital computed tomography. Out of approximately 10 ml of fresh peripheral blood came the PBMCs.

The specimen was blood. The source of this sequence is a woman between 70 and 85 years old with Graves' ophthalmopathy. The V and J genes are TRBV12-3 or TRBV12-4 and TRBJ2-6; D not resolved. The CDR3 region has the DNA TGTGCCAGCAGCTTAAATTCCCGCCTTGGGGCCAACGTCCTGACTTTC. Translating it yields CASSLNSRLGANVLTF.